These 20 T cell receptor beta chains came from one sample sequenced in a study of OX40 agonist ivuxolimab in advanced cancers. Repertoires were generated with immunoSEQ multiplex PCR, while TCRdb's copy carries only in-frame clones and drops some. The table records 48,000 or so clones, 70% to 90% of them present only once. This material consisted of CD4+ or CD8+ T cells sorted from blood, taken in a trial of the OX40 agonist ivuxolimab. The receptors were sampled from an adult with an advanced solid tumor such as melanoma, head and neck, liver or kidney cancer.

In DNA, the CDR3 is TGTGCCAGCAGTTCCAGACAGGGGGCGACCGGGGAGCTGTTTTTT. This sequence encodes CASSSRQGATGELFF. V gene TRBV6-5 combines with J gene TRBJ2-2; 10 bases fit TRBD1. Germline assignment: CDR1 MNHEY and CDR2 SVGAGI. The CDR3 spans 15 residues. The J segment lost 5 bases and the V segment lost 4 bases, leaving 4 bases of the junction unmatched.

The DNA of the CDR3 is TGTGCCATTAGCGGGGGTCGCACAGATACGCAGTATTTT. Amino acids: CAISGGRTDTQYF. This chain uses TRBV10-3 with TRBJ2-3, with 9 positions matching TRBD2. The length of the CDR3 is 13 residues. J gave up 1 base and V 9 bases, and 2 bases lay outside the gene matches. CDR1 and CDR2 from the germline V gene are ENHRY and SYGVKD.

The chain employs TRBV7-3 and TRBJ2-6; 7 bases agree with TRBD1. With V trimmed by 2 bases and J by 2 bases, 0 bases remained unmatched. Germline V gene lookup returns CDR1 SGHTA and CDR2 FQGTGA. The CDR3 loop spans 15 amino acids. The CDR3 DNA reads as TGTGCCAGCAGCTTACAGGGGGCTGGGGCCAACGTCCTGACTTTC. Its protein is CASSLQGAGANVLTF.

The rearrangement links TRBV5-6 to TRBJ1-5; D unresolved. This CDR3 spans 15 amino acids. Per the germline V gene, CDR1 is SGHDT and CDR2 is YYEEEE. The V end was cut by 0 bases, the J end by 5 bases, with 12 bases between. The CDR3 sequence is CASSLVGGRDQPQHF. CDR3 nucleotide sequence: TGTGCCAGCAGCTTGGTAGGAGGGAGGGATCAGCCCCAGCATTTT.

V usage is TRBV7-2 and J usage is TRBJ1-4, with 11 bases lining up with TRBD1. This CDR3 has 15 amino acids. With 5 bases clipped from V and 3 bases from J, the junction kept 2 bases outside the gene matches. CDR1 and CDR2 from the germline V gene are SGHTA and FQGNSA. The CDR3 DNA reads TGTGCCAGCAGCGGACAGGGGGCGTCTAATGAAAAACTGTTTTTT. This translates into CASSGQGASNEKLFF.

The rearrangement links TRBV19 to TRBJ1-5, with a weak D call TRBD1 (6 bases). The CDR3 has 15 amino acids. The V end was cut by 7 bases, the J end by 0 bases, with 13 bases between. Per germline, CDR1 LNHDA and CDR2 SQIVND (reference sequence). CDR3 nucleotide sequence: TGTGCCAGTACTCCTGGGGACATTAGCAATCAGCCCCAGCATTTT. This sequence encodes CASTPGDISNQPQHF.

The rearrangement joins TRBV4-3 to TRBJ2-7; D is uncertain. V shed 0 bases and J shed 7 bases, with 19 bases lying between them. The CDR3 has 16 residues. Germline V gives CDR1 LGHNA, CDR2 YSLEER. The CDR3 region is CASSQEGMQTSKEQYF. The CDR3 nucleotides are TGCGCCAGCAGCCAAGAAGGCATGCAGACAAGTAAAGAGCAGTACTTC.

The J gene is TRBJ2-3, the V gene TRBV6-5; TRBD1 is a possible D gene (5 bases). V dropped 5 bases and J dropped 7 bases, with 10 bases sitting between them. Germline CDR1 is MNHEY and CDR2 is SVGAGI. The CDR3 spans 12 residues. In DNA form, the CDR3 reads TGTGCCAGCAGTGGGCAGGGTTATACGCAGTATTTT. The encoded protein is CASSGQGYTQYF.

The rearrangement joins TRBV14 to TRBJ2-2, with 7 bases that match TRBD1. J gave up 2 bases and V 6 bases, and 3 bases lay outside the gene matches. There are 14 residues in the CDR3. Germline V CDR1 and CDR2: SGHDN, FVKESK. The CDR3: CASSIGGNTGELFF. The CDR3 nucleotides are TGTGCCAGCAGTATAGGGGGCAACACCGGGGAGCTGTTTTTT. Full variable domain (missing parts from reference TRBV14 and TRBJ2-2): EAGVTQFPSHSVIEKGQTVTLRCDPISGHDNLYWYRRVMGKEIKFLLHFVKESKQDESGMPNNRFLAERTGGTYSTLKVQPAELEDSGVYFCASSIGGNTGELFFGEGSRLTVL.

This chain connects TRBV5-1 to TRBJ2-5; 12 nucleotides agree with TRBD2. This CDR3 is built from 17 residues. V trimming: 4 bases; J trimming: 1 base; junction bases outside the gene matches: 8. CDR1 is SGHRS and CDR2 is YFSETQ in the germline V gene. CDR3 region: CASSPFGLAGTQETQYF. CDR3 bases: TGCGCCAGCAGCCCATTCGGACTAGCGGGAACCCAAGAGACCCAGTACTTC.

This chain joins TRBV11-1 and TRBJ1-1, with 8 bases lining up with TRBD1. The length of the CDR3 is 15 residues. V was clipped by 1 base and J by 1 base; unmatched bases: 2. From germline, CDR1 is SGHAT and CDR2 FQDESV (reference sequence). CDR3 sequence: CASSLGTGPNTEAFF. For the CDR3, the DNA is TGTGCCAGCAGCTTAGGGACAGGGCCGAACACTGAAGCTTTCTTT.

This clone was picked up one time. The genes are TRBV7-2 and TRBJ1-2; no firm D call. Germline CDR1 and CDR2: SGHTA and FQGNSA. Trimming took 1 base from V and 0 from J, leaving 9 bases between them. The length of the CDR3 is 15 residues. This chain's CDR3 is CASSLGCSANYGYTF. The CDR3 DNA follows: TGTGCCAGCAGCTTAGGGTGCAGCGCTAACTATGGCTACACCTTC.

This clone was found a few times. The V gene is TRBV7-6, the J gene TRBJ2-5; weak D call: TRBD2 (5 bases). Looked up from germline, CDR1 is SGHVS and CDR2 is FNYEAQ. The CDR3 covers 15 residues. Trimming took off 2 bases at V and 5 bases at J, with 15 bases between the two ends. CDR3 nucleotides: TGTGCCAGCAGCTTATATGCCGGGGTCGGTGAGACCCAGTACTTC. This encodes CASSLYAGVGETQYF.

Here the CDR3 reads CASSPRWEGDYGYTF. CDR3 nucleotides: TGTGCCAGCTCACCACGTTGGGAGGGAGACTATGGCTACACCTTC. This chain connects TRBV18 to TRBJ1-2; D remains unclear. CDR3 length: 15 residues. Germline CDR1 KGHSH, CDR2 LQKENI. The V end was cut by 1 base, the J end by 3 bases, with 12 bases between.

This chain uses TRBV18 with TRBJ2-1; D perhaps matches TRBD2 (5 bases). CDR3 length: 13 amino acids. V was pared by 2 bases and J by 6 bases, with 8 bases between. The V gene's germline CDR1 is KGHSH and CDR2 LQKENI. CDR3 protein: CASSPGTSNEQFF. As DNA, the CDR3 is TGTGCCAGCTCACCAGGAACTAGCAATGAGCAGTTCTTC.

The J gene is TRBJ2-3, the V gene TRBV29-1; D is undetermined. There are 13 residues in the CDR3. Germline V CDR1 and CDR2: SQVTM, ANQGSEA. With 4 bases removed from V and 0 bases from J, the gap between germline ends came to 8 bases. The CDR3 DNA reads TGCAGCGTTGCAGGAATTAGCACAGATACGCAGTATTTT. Its protein is CSVAGISTDTQYF.

V and J are TRBV7-3 and TRBJ2-5, with 15 nucleotides matching TRBD2. V dropped 5 bases and J dropped 2; count of bases not matched to a gene: 3. Germline CDR1 is SGHTA and CDR2 is FQGTGA. The CDR3 loop spans 16 amino acids. In nucleotides, the CDR3 is TGTGCCAGCAGCCGCGGGACTAGCGGGGGGCAAGAGACCCAGTACTTC. Translation: CASSRGTSGGQETQYF. Filled out from reference TRBV7-3 and TRBJ2-5, the complete variable domain reads GAGVSQTPSNKVTEKGKYVELRCDPISGHTALYWYRQSLGQGPEFLIYFQGTGAADDSGLPNDRFFAVRPEGSVSTLKIQRTERGDSAVYLCASSRGTSGGQETQYFGPGTRLLVL.

V is TRBV19 and J is TRBJ1-4; possible D gene TRBD1, 6 bases. The V end lost 5 bases, the J end lost 3 bases, and 10 bases lay between the germline ends. Germline CDR1 is LNHDA and CDR2 is SQIVND (reference sequence). This CDR3 is built from 14 residues. CDR3 protein: CASSRTAANEKLFF. CDR3 DNA: TGTGCCAGTAGTCGGACAGCCGCTAATGAAAAACTGTTTTTT. Full variable domain (outside the CDR3, taken from reference TRBV19 and TRBJ1-4): DGGITQSPKYLFRKEGQNVTLSCEQNLNHDAMYWYRQDPGQGLRLIYYSQIVNDFQKGDIAEGYSVSREKKESFPLTVTSAQKNPTAFYLCASSRTAANEKLFFGSGTQLSVL.

V is TRBV4-3 and J is TRBJ2-1, with D possibly called TRBD1 or TRBD2 (5 bases each). The length of the CDR3 is 16 residues. V gave up 0 bases and J gave up 8 bases, with 17 bases separating them. CDR1 and CDR2 (germline): LGHNA, YSLEER. CDR3 nucleotide sequence: TGCGCCAGCAGCCAAGACCCGTGGGTCACGGGGCATGAGCAGTTCTTC. This encodes CASSQDPWVTGHEQFF.

This clone was seen only a few times. This sequence joins TRBV11-1 and TRBJ1-5; 8 bases are a match to TRBD1. Germline V gene lookup returns CDR1 SGHAT and CDR2 FQDESV (reference sequence). The CDR3 totals 14 residues. Trimming took 4 bases from V and 2 from J; bases not matched to a gene: 1. The CDR3 protein is CASSSTGGNQPQHF. The DNA for the CDR3 is TGTGCCAGCAGCTCGACAGGGGGCAATCAGCCCCAGCATTTT.